The TCR beta chain described here comes from a study of blood T cell repertoires in COVID-19 (dated by TCRdb to 2019 to 2021). Turning to the overall study: The collaborator samples originated in the United States, Italy and Spain and spanned the acute and convalescent phases of COVID-19. The repertoires were released in a freely available public database meant as a resource for research on the immune response to SARS-CoV-2. Samples were obtained from the ongoing ImmuneRACE study (first 160 participants) and from over a thousand subjects provided by 6 global collaborators. Deeply sampled blood TCRbeta repertoires from subjects exposed to, actively infected with, or recovered from COVID-19 were included in the dataset. The sample metadata nearly always contained a de-identified subject ID, COVID-19 status, age in years and sex. Where available, HLA class I and class II types were taken from metadata supplied by the sample provider and were not determined by assay-based typing. The prospective study material was composed of cDNA or gDNA derived from T cells, B-cell-depleted T cells, or PBMCs. Summary of the overall study and its limitations: The amount of clinical and demographic metadata varied by source and participant and was provided uncurated.

Whole blood was collected in K2EDTA tubes by collaborating institutions according to the institutions' own protocols. For TCRbeta analysis, collaborator samples were shipped as frozen whole blood, as isolated PBMCs, or as DNA extracted from either sample type. As encoded in the germline V gene, CDR1 is SGHAT while CDR2 is FQNNGV. The CDR3 goes from the cysteine to the phenylalanine over 14 residues. Of the read, only the CDR3 DNA is kept; its 42 bases are in frame from base 1. V is cut back by 5 bases and J by 3 bases, with 1 base in the junction unmatched. In the case of this clone: The antigen this receptor binds is unknown. No base quality values were provided; no much bigger clone lies one nucleotide off.

TCRbeta CDR3 regions were amplified from genomic DNA by means of the immunoSEQ Assay, a bias-controlled multiplex PCR. Processing in the source paper ran as follows. Nucleated cell counts per sample were estimated from amplification of reference gene primers within the assay. To quantify the absolute abundance of each unique TCRbeta CDR3 rearrangement, sequence reads were collapsed and filtered. Productive Simpson clonality was computed per sample as the square root of Simpson's diversity index over productive rearrangements. In its TCRdb copy, this immuneACCESS table keeps in-frame sequences only and misses some clones. Where compared with another copy, unresolved V genes explain less than half of these, and the others have no known cause. The D gene and trimming were derived from the DNA, and the V and J assignments and clone size from that table. Present in this sample are approximately 150,000 clones, about 90% of which were seen just once. The ten largest make up about 1.5% of the sample.

Recombination linked TRBV11-2 to TRBJ2-2, with 9 central nucleotides matching TRBD2. This sequence was found in a woman aged 55-69 years with acute or convalescent COVID-19. Sample: peripheral blood. The CDR3 reads as follows: CASSRLADTGELFF. The DNA reads TGTGCCAGCAGCCGACTAGCGGACACCGGGGAGCTGTTTTTT. The CDR3 plus the reference TRBV11-2 and TRBJ2-2 genes for the other parts give the full variable domain: EAGVAQSPRYKIIEKRQSVAFWCNPISGHATLYWYQQILGQGPKLLIQFQNNGVVDDSQLPKDRFSAERLKGVDSTLKIQPAKLEDSAVYLCASSRLADTGELFFGEGSRLTVL.